The rows below give T cell receptor beta chains drawn from one sample of a study of blood T cells in healthy people across ages. One entry per CDR3 protein, called by TCRdb with MiXCR from the 5' RACE reads. The repertoire holds around 790,000 distinct CDR3 sequences, with 44% as singletons. The sample consisted of blood. The source of these receptors is a man aged 55 to 70 in good health. Both conserved end residues are part of each CDR3. A D gene is named only where the DNA matches it firmly. Where a row states a size, it is once, few, many or the class of an expanded clone; other rows omit it.

CDR3: CASSPQGSCEQYF
DNA: TGTGCCAGCTCACCGCAGGGATCCTGCGAGCAGTACTTC
size: -
D: -
J: TRBJ2-7
V: TRBV18

CDR3: CASSLSRGSGGSRRRELFF
DNA: TGCGCCAGCAGCCTCTCGCGCGGCAGCGGGGGCTCTCGGAGGCGGGAGCTGTTTTTT
size: -
D: TRBD2
J: TRBJ2-2
V: TRBV5-1

CDR3: CASSHPKGGVNYGYTF
DNA: TGCGCCAGCAGCCATCCGAAGGGGGGTGTTAACTATGGCTACACCTTC
size: few
D: -
J: TRBJ1-2
V: TRBV4-1

CDR3: CASGWGKDSAWGYTF
DNA: TGTGCCAGCGGGTGGGGAAAAGACAGTGCCTGGGGCTACACCTTC
size: -
D: -
J: TRBJ1-2
V: TRBV13

CDR3: CASSEGPTVANEQFF
DNA: TGTGCCAGCAGCGAGGGACCGACCGTTGCAAATGAGCAGTTCTTC
size: few
D: -
J: TRBJ2-1
V: TRBV14

CDR3: CASSLALGRAKGSLKGYNEQFF
DNA: TGTGCCAGCAGCTTAGCGCTTGGCAGGGCTAAGGGATCGCTAAAGGGCTACAATGAGCAGTTCTTC
size: -
D: -
J: TRBJ2-1
V: TRBV7-2

CDR3: CASSRQNRDEQYF
DNA: TGTGCCAGCAGTCGACAGAACAGGGATGAGCAGTACTTC
size: -
D: -
J: TRBJ2-5
V: TRBV7-8

CDR3: CASTDTRPIGYTF
DNA: TGTGCCAGCACCGACACTCGTCCGATTGGTTACACCTTC
size: -
D: -
J: TRBJ1-2
V: TRBV6-2/TRBV6-3

CDR3: CASSLPVGGQGTQYF
DNA: TGTGCCAGCAGCTTACCCGTCGGGGGACAGGGGACCCAGTACTTC
size: -
D: TRBD1
J: TRBJ2-5
V: TRBV5-5

CDR3: CASSLSTVSQPQHF
DNA: TGTGCCAGCAGTCTCTCGACAGTCTCTCAGCCCCAGCATTTT
size: few
D: -
J: TRBJ1-5
V: TRBV12-3/TRBV12-4

CDR3: CASSVNYEQYF
DNA: TGTGCCAGCAGTGTAAACTACGAGCAGTACTTC
size: many
D: -
J: TRBJ2-7
V: TRBV6-2/TRBV6-3

CDR3: CASSEGQGGRYEQFF
DNA: TGTGCCAGCAGCGAGGGACAGGGCGGGCGGTATGAGCAGTTCTTC
size: -
D: TRBD1
J: TRBJ2-1
V: TRBV7-2